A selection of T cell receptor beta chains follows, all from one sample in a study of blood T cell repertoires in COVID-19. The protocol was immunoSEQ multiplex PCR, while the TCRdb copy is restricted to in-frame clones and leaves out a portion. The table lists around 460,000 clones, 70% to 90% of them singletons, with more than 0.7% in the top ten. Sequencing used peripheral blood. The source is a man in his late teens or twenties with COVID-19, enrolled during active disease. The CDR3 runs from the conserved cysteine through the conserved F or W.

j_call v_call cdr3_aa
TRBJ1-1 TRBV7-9 CASSSPLGQGITGTEAFF
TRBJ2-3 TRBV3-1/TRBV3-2 CASTGTSGISTDTQYF
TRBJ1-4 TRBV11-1 CASSTRIVEKLFF
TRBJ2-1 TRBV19 CASRPGLASYNEQFF
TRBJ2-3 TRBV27 CASSRLAGADTQYF
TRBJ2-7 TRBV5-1 CASSIPGTLGYEQYF
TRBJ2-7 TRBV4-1 CASSHPNRGQPYEQYF
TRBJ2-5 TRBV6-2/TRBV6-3 CASSTERAGGETQYF
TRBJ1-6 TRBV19 CASMSTSSPLHF
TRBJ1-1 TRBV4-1 CASSLIAGGTEAFF
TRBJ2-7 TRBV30 CAWSRGPWEQYF
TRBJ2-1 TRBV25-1 CASLSYEQFF
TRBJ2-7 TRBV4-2 CASSQGVRLAVPEQYF
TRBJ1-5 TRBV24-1 CATSDPGGGDQPQHF
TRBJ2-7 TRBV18 CASSPSTQGADEQYF
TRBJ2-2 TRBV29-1 CSVSVASAGRTGELFF
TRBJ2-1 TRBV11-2 CASSRGLAVTWDVNEQFF
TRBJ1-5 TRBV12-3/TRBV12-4 CASSLRVNQPQHF
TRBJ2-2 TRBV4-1 CASSQDLAGATGELFF
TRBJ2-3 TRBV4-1 CASSHGLRRGGSTDTQYF
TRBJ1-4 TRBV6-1 CASSEGQGYLTNEKLFF
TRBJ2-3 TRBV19 CASSSLGEAADTQYF
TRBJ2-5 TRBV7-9 CASSLRGTQYF
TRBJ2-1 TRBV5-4 CASRHDRGDEQFF
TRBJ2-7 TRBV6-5 CASSYSPGGPDEQYF
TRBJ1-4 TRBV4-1 CASSLGGWFEKLFF
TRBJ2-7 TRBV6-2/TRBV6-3 CASSNGPMLAGGTYEQYF
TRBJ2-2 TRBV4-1 CASSHYSGHTGELFF
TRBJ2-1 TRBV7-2 CASSFPGLAGNNEQFF
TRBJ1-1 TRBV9 CASSTGVFTEAFF
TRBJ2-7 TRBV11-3 CASSLGTEAGYEQYF
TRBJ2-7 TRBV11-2 CASSAGQVYEQYF
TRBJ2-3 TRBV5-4 CASSSGGAVTDTQYF
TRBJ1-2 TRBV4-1 CASSQDQGGRYGYTF
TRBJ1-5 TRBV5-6 CASTNRQGNQPQHF
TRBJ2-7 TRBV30 CAWSPRGDLYEQYF
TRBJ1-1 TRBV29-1 CSVFGRAGAEAFF
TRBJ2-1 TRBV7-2 CASSLTPRNEQFF
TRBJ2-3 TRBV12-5 CASGPSRGRTDTQYF
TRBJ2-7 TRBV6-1 CASSEMSQGPYEQYF
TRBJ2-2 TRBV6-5 CASSPGSPGELFF
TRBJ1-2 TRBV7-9 CASSGEGYGYTF
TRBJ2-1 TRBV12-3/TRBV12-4 CASSPGGSEQFF
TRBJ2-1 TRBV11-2 CASSGLAGVNEQFF
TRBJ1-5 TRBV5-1 CARVGGRSNQPQHF
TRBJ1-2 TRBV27 CASSPQGAGDGYTF
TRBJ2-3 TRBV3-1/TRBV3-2 CASSQGSGRSTDTQYF
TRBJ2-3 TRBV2 CASSAGLLSTDTQYF
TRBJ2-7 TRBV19 CASSMIRGNEQYF
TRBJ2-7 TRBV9 CASSRRTGAYEQYF
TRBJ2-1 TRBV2 CASLESGEVYEQFF
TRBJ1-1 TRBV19 CASSQWTGGNTEAFF